Only a few counts were recorded for the clone carrying this T cell receptor beta chain. This entry comes from a study of beta chain features in type 1 diabetes. Based on CD45RO/CCR7/CD25/CD127/CD95/CD27, CD4+ regulatory, stem cell-like memory, naive and central memory cells were sorted. The CDR3 length is 15 residues. V shed 3 bases, J shed 2 bases, and the junction held 2 bases outside the gene matches. Germline V lookup: CDR1 SGHNT, CDR2 YYREEE (reference sequence). Of the isolated RNA, all was reverse transcribed, and so the sequenced material was expressed TCRB transcripts. Assay used: immunoSEQ multiplex PCR; TCRdb lists only in-frame clones, some missing. The sample records just over 450,000 clones, about 29% being singletons.

The rearrangement uses TRBV5-4 and TRBJ2-1, with TRBD1 matching 10 bases. This receptor was taken from a man aged 18-30 years in good health. Specimen: naive CD4+ T cells from blood. The DNA of the CDR3 is TGTGCCAGCAGCTACGGGACAGGGGCCTACAATGAGCAGTTCTTC. This codes for CASSYGTGAYNEQFF. The full variable domain, rest sourced from reference TRBV5-4 and TRBJ2-1, is ETGVTQSPTHLIKTRGQQVTLRCSSQSGHNTVSWYQQALGQGPQFIFQYYREEENGRGNFPPRFSGLQFPNYSSELNVNALELDDSALYLCASSYGTGAYNEQFFGPGTRLTVL.